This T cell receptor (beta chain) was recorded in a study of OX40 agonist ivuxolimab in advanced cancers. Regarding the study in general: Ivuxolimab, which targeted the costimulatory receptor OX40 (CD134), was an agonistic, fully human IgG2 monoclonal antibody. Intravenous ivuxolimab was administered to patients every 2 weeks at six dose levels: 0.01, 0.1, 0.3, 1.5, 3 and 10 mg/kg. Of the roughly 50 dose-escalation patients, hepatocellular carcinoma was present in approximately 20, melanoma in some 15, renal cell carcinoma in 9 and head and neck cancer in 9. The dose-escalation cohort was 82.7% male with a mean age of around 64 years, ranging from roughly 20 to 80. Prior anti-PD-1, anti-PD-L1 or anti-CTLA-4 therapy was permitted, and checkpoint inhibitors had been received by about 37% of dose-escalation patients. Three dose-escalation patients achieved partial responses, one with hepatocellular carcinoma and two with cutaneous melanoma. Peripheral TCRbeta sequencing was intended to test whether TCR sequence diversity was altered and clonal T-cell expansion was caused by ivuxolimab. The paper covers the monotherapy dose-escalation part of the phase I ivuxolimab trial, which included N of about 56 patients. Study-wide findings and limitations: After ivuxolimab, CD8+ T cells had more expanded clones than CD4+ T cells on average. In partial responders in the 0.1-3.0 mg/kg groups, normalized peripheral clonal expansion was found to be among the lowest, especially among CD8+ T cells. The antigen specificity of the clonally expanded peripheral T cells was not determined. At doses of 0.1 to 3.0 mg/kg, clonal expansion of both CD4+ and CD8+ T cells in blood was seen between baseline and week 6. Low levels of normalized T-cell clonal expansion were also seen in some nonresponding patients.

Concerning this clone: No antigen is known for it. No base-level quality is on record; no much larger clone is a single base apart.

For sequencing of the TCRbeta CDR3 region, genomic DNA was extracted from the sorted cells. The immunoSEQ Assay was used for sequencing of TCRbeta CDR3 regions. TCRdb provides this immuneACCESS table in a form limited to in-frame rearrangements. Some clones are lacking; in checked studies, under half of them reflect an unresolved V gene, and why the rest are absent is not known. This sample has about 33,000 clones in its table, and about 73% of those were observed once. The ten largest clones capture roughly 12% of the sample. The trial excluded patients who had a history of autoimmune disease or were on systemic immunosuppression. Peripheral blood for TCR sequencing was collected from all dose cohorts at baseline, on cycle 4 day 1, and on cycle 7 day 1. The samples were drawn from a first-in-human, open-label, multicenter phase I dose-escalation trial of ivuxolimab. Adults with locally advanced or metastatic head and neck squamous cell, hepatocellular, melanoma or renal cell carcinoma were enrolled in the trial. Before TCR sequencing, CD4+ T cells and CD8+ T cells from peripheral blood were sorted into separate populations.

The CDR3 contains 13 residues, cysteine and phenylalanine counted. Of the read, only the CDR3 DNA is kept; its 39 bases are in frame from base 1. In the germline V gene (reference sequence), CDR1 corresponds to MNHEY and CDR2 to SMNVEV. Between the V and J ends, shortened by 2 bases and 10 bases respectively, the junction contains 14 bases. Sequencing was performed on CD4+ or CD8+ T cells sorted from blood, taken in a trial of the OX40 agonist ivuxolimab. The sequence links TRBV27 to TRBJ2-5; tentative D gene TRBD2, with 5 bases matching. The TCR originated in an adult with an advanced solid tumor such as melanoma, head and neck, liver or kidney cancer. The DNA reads TGTGCCAGCAGTTTACGCGGTACTAGGGACCAGTACTTC. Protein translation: CASSLRGTRDQYF.